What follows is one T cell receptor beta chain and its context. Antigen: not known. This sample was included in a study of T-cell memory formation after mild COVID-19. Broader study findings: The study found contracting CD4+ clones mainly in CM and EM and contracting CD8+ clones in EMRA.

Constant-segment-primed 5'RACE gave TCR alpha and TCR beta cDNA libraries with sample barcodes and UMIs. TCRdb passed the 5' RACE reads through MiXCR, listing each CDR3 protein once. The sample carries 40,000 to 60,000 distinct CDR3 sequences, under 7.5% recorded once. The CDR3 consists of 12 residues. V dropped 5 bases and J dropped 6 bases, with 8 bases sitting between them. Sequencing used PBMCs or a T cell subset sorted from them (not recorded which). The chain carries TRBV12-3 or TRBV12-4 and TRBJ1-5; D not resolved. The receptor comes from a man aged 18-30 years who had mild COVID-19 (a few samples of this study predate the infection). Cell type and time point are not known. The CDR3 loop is CASSAYRQPQHF. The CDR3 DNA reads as TGTGCCAGCAGTGCTTATCGTCAGCCCCAGCATTTT.